Each of the 8 T cell receptor beta chains below was sequenced from the same sample in a study of T cells in women clearing cervical HPV infection. Profiling relied on immunoSEQ multiplex PCR, and the TCRdb table lists in-frame clones only, not all of them. Its table records about 36,000 clones. The sample consisted of blood buffy coat. The receptors shown here come from a woman aged 18-70 years with a cervical HPV16 infection that either progressed to CIN3+ or cleared (not recorded which).

Turning to this clone: The missing CDR3 end, 3 residues past where the read stops, is filled in from the germline J gene. The rearrangement links TRBV4-1 to TRBJ1-2; TRBD1 agrees at 7 bases. The CDR3 is 15 residues long. CDR1 and CDR2 from the germline V gene are MGHRA and YSYEKL. V lost 5 bases to trimming and J lost 0 bases; unmatched junction nucleotides: 6. The CDR3 spells CASSGTGATNYGYTF. CDR3 bases read: TGCGCCAGCAGCGGTACAGGGGCCACTAACTATGGC.

Worth noting for this clone: With the read ending 3 residues before the CDR3 end, the germline J gene is used to fill in that end. This rearrangement joins TRBV4-1 to TRBJ1-3; D gene ambiguous. Trimming cost V 0 bases and J 0 bases, with 6 bases left between them. Germline CDR1 is MGHRA and CDR2 is YSYEKL. CDR3 length equals 15 residues. The CDR3 reads CASSQDRGSGNTIYF. The sequenced CDR3 bases are TGCGCCAGCAGCCAAGATCGGGGCTCTGGAAACACC.

Of note for this clone: Read sequence stops 3 residues before the CDR3 end, and the germline J gene provides the missing end. The chain joins TRBV20-1 to TRBJ1-1; D is perhaps TRBD1 (6 bases). Germline V lookup: CDR1 DFQATT, CDR2 SNEGSKA (reference sequence). Deletions cut 5 bases from V and 7 bases from J, with 17 bases between. This CDR3 is 13 amino acids long. The CDR3 sequence is CSAPNGGLGEAFF. CDR3 DNA, as far as it was read: TGCAGTGCTCCAAACGGGGGGCTGGGTGAA.

Points on this clone: The sequenced fragment ends 3 residues before the CDR3 boundary, so the rest is inferred from the germline J gene. The gene calls are TRBV5-6 and TRBJ2-5, with D perhaps matching TRBD1 or TRBD2 (5 bases each). Trimming left V 3 bases short and J 5 bases short, with 14 bases between. This CDR3 contains 14 residues. CDR1 and CDR2 from the germline V gene are SGHDT and YYEEEE. The CDR3 sequence is CASSYSLGEETQYF. The CDR3 DNA, read in part, is TGTGCCAGCAGCTACTCCCTAGGGGAGGAGACC.

With regard to this clone: The read ends 3 residues shy of where the CDR3 ends; the end is completed using the germline J gene. The V gene is TRBV10-3, the J gene TRBJ2-5; D not resolved. The germline gives CDR1 ENHRY, CDR2 SYGVKD. This CDR3 region has 13 residues. V lost 4 bases to trimming and J lost 2 bases, with 8 bases between them. The CDR3: CAISVTGQETQYF. The covered CDR3 bases are TGTGCCATCAGTGTCACCGGTCAAGAGACC.

A word on this clone: The CDR3 goes on 3 residues after the read ends, and that part is filled in from the germline J gene. The chain uses TRBV12-3 or TRBV12-4 and TRBJ1-1; weak D call: TRBD1 (6 bases). V was clipped by 6 bases and J by 0 bases, with 11 bases between them. This CDR3 has 14 amino acids. Here the CDR3 reads CASRPGQLNTEAFF. The DNA read from the CDR3 is TGTGCCAGCAGACCAGGACAGTTGAACACTGAA.

As concerns this clone: The read ends 3 residues before the CDR3 terminus; that terminus is restored from the germline J gene. The chain recombines TRBV20-1 with TRBJ1-6; D possibly corresponds to TRBD1 (5 bases). V lost 4 bases, J lost 10 bases, and 20 bases lay in between. CDR1 and CDR2 from the germline V gene are DFQATT and SNEGSKA (reference sequence). The CDR3 is 15 residues long. CDR3: CSATITGRDLSPLHF. The covered CDR3 bases are TGCAGTGCTACAATAACAGGCAGGGATCTATCACCC.

With regard to this clone: The CDR3 end lies 3 residues beyond the end of the read and is filled in from the germline J gene. The V and J genes are TRBV19 and TRBJ1-1, with a possible D match to TRBD1 (5 bases). Deletions cut 8 bases from V and 6 bases from J, with 13 bases between. Per germline, CDR1 LNHDA and CDR2 SQIVND (reference sequence). The length of the CDR3 is 12 residues. The CDR3 reads CASGGVAAEAFF. The CDR3 bases that were read are TGTGCCAGTGGAGGGGTAGCCGCTGAA.